This is a list of T cell receptor beta chains from one sample in a study of blood T cell repertoires in COVID-19. Some clones are missing from TCRdb's copy, which holds only in-frame ones; the method was immunoSEQ multiplex PCR. The sample has 95,000 to 110,000 clones; more than 75% are singletons. Sequencing was done on a sample of peripheral blood. The receptors come from a man between 60 and 70 years old with acute or convalescent COVID-19. CDR3s include the opening cysteine and the closing phenylalanine or tryptophan. Fields, in order: clone size, J gene, D gene, V gene, CDR3 DNA, CDR3 protein. A D gene is named only where the DNA matches it firmly. Only some rows state a clone size, as once, few, many or a class for expanded clones.

clone_size: .; j_call: TRBJ1-5; d_call: TRBD1; v_call: TRBV15; cdr3_nt: TGTGCCACCAGCAGGTGGACAGGGGTACTTCAGCCCCAGCATTTT; cdr3_aa: CATSRWTGVLQPQHF
clone_size: .; j_call: TRBJ1-3; d_call: TRBD1; v_call: TRBV10-3; cdr3_nt: TGTGCCACGACAGGGGCGGATGGAAACACCATATATTTT; cdr3_aa: CATTGADGNTIYF
clone_size: .; j_call: TRBJ1-5; d_call: .; v_call: TRBV19; cdr3_nt: TGTGCCAGTAGTATCCCCGGGACAAGAAATCAGCCCCAGCATTTT; cdr3_aa: CASSIPGTRNQPQHF
clone_size: .; j_call: TRBJ1-1; d_call: .; v_call: TRBV11-3; cdr3_nt: TGTGCCAGCAGAGCACAGCACACTGAAGCTTTCTTT; cdr3_aa: CASRAQHTEAFF
clone_size: .; j_call: TRBJ1-6; d_call: .; v_call: TRBV25-1; cdr3_nt: TGTGCCAGCACGTTTGGAGGGGTACCCCTCCACTTT; cdr3_aa: CASTFGGVPLHF
clone_size: .; j_call: TRBJ2-2; d_call: TRBD1; v_call: TRBV11-3; cdr3_nt: TGTGCCAGCAGATACGGGACAGGGAGAAGCACCGGGGAGCTGTTTTTT; cdr3_aa: CASRYGTGRSTGELFF
clone_size: .; j_call: TRBJ2-1; d_call: .; v_call: TRBV6-2/TRBV6-3; cdr3_nt: TGTGCCAGCAGTTACCCGGGGACATTGGGCCTGACAGCCCTCTTC; cdr3_aa: CASSYPGTLGLTALF
clone_size: few; j_call: TRBJ2-5; d_call: .; v_call: TRBV5-5; cdr3_nt: TGTGCCAGCAGCTTAGAGGAGACCCAGTACTTC; cdr3_aa: CASSLEETQYF
clone_size: .; j_call: TRBJ1-2; d_call: TRBD1; v_call: TRBV25-1; cdr3_nt: TGTGCCAGCAGGGAGACAGGGATTACTAACTATGGCTACACCTTC; cdr3_aa: CASRETGITNYGYTF
clone_size: .; j_call: TRBJ1-2; d_call: .; v_call: TRBV7-9; cdr3_nt: TGTGCCAGCAGCTTAGACGCTAGAGGCTACACCTTC; cdr3_aa: CASSLDARGYTF
clone_size: .; j_call: TRBJ1-6; d_call: TRBD1; v_call: TRBV27; cdr3_nt: TGTGCCAGCAGTTTTTCACTAAGACAGGGGAACCTTGCTAATTCACCCCTCCACTTT; cdr3_aa: CASSFSLRQGNLANSPLHF
clone_size: .; j_call: TRBJ1-1; d_call: TRBD1; v_call: TRBV19; cdr3_nt: TGTGCCAGTACCCAACGAGCGACCGGGACAGGGGACCCCAAGGAAGCTTTCTTT; cdr3_aa: CASTQRATGTGDPKEAFF
clone_size: .; j_call: TRBJ2-2; d_call: TRBD2; v_call: TRBV27; cdr3_nt: TGTGCCAGCAGTTTACTTTGGGGGGAGGGCTTGAACACCGGGGAGCTGTTTTTT; cdr3_aa: CASSLLWGEGLNTGELFF
clone_size: .; j_call: TRBJ2-1; d_call: TRBD1; v_call: TRBV7-7; cdr3_nt: TGTGCTAGCAGCCGGGACGGGACAGGCCACAATGAGCAGTTCTTC; cdr3_aa: CASSRDGTGHNEQFF